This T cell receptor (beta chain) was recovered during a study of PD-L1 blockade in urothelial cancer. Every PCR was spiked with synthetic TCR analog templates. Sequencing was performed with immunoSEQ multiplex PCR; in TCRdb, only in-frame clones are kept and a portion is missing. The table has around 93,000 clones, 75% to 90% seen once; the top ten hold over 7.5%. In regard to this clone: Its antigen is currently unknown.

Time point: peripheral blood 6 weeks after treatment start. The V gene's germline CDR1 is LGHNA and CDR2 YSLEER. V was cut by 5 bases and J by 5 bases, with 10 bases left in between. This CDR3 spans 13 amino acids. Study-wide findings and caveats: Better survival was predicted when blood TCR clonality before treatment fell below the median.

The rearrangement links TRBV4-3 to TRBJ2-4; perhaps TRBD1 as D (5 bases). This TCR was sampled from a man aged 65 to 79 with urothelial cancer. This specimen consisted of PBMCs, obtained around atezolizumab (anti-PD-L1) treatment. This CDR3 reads CASSKSTENIQYF. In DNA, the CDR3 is TGCGCCAGCAGCAAATCGACAGAAAACATTCAGTACTTC.